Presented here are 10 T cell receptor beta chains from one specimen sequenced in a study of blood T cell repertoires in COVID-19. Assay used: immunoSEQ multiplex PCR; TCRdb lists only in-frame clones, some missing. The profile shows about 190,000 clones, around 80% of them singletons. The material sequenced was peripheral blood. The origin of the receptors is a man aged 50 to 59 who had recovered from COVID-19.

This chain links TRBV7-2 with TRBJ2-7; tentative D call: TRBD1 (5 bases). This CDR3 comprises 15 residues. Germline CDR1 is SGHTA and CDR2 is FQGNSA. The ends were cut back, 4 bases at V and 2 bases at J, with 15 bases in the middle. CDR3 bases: TGTGCCAGCAGCTCCCACGGACAAGCAGCCTACGAGCAGTACTTC. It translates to CASSSHGQAAYEQYF.

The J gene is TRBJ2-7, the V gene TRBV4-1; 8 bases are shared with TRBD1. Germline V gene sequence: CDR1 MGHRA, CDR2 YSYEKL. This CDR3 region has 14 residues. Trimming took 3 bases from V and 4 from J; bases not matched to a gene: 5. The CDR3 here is CASSQRTGRYEQYF. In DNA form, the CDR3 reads TGCGCCAGCAGCCAGAGGACAGGGAGGTACGAGCAGTACTTC.

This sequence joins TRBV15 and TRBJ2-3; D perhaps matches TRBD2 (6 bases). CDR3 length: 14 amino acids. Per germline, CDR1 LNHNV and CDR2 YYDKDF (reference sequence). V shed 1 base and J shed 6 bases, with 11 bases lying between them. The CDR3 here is CATSRGRGVDTQYF. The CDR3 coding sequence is TGTGCCACCAGCAGAGGGAGGGGTGTTGATACGCAGTATTTT.

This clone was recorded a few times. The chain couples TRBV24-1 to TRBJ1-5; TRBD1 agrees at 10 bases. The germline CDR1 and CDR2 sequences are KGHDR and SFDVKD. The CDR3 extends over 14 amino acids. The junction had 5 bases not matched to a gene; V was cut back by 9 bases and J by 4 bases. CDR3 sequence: CATAGTGANQPQHF. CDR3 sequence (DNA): TGTGCCACCGCCGGGACAGGGGCAAATCAGCCCCAGCATTTT.

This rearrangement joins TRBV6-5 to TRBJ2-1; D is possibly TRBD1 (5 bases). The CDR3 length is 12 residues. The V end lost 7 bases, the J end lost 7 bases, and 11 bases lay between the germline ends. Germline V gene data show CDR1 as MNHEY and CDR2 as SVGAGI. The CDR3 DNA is TGTGCCAGCACCCTAACAGGTAATGAGCAGTTCTTC. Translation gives CASTLTGNEQFF.

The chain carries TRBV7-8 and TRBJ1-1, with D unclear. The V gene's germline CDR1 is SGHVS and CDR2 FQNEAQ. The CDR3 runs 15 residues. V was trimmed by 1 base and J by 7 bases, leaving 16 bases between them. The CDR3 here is CASSLGFADLFEAFF. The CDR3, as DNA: TGTGCCAGCAGCTTAGGGTTTGCGGACTTGTTTGAAGCTTTCTTT.

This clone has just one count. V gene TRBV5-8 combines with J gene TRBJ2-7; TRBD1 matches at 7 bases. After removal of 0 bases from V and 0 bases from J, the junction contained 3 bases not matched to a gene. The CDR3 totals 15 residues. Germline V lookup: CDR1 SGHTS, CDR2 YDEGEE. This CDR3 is CASSLEGTASYEQYF. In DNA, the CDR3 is TGTGCCAGCAGCTTGGAGGGGACAGCCTCCTACGAGCAGTACTTC.

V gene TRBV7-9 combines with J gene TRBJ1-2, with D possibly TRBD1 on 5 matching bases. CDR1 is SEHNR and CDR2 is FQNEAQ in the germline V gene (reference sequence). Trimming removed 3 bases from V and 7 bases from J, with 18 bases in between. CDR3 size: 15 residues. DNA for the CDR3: TGTGCCAGCAGCTTTGATTCTTCAGGGCTTCTTGGCTACACCTTC. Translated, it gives CASSFDSSGLLGYTF.

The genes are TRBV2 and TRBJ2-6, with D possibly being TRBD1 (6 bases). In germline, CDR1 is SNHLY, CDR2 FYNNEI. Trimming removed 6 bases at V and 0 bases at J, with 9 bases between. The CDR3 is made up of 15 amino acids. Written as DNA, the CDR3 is TGTGCCAGCAGAGGACAGCTCTCTGGGGCCAACGTCCTGACTTTC. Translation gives CASRGQLSGANVLTF.

The CDR3 coding sequence is TGCAGTGCTAGTTTCTTAGCGGGAGGGCCCGAGACCCAGTACTTC. Translating it yields CSASFLAGGPETQYF. The chain joins TRBV20-1 to TRBJ2-5; TRBD2 aligns across 11 bases. Losses at the gene ends were 3 bases for V and 5 bases for J; bases not matched to a gene: 8. CDR3 size: 15 residues. CDR1 is DFQATT and CDR2 is SNEGSKA in the germline V gene (reference sequence).